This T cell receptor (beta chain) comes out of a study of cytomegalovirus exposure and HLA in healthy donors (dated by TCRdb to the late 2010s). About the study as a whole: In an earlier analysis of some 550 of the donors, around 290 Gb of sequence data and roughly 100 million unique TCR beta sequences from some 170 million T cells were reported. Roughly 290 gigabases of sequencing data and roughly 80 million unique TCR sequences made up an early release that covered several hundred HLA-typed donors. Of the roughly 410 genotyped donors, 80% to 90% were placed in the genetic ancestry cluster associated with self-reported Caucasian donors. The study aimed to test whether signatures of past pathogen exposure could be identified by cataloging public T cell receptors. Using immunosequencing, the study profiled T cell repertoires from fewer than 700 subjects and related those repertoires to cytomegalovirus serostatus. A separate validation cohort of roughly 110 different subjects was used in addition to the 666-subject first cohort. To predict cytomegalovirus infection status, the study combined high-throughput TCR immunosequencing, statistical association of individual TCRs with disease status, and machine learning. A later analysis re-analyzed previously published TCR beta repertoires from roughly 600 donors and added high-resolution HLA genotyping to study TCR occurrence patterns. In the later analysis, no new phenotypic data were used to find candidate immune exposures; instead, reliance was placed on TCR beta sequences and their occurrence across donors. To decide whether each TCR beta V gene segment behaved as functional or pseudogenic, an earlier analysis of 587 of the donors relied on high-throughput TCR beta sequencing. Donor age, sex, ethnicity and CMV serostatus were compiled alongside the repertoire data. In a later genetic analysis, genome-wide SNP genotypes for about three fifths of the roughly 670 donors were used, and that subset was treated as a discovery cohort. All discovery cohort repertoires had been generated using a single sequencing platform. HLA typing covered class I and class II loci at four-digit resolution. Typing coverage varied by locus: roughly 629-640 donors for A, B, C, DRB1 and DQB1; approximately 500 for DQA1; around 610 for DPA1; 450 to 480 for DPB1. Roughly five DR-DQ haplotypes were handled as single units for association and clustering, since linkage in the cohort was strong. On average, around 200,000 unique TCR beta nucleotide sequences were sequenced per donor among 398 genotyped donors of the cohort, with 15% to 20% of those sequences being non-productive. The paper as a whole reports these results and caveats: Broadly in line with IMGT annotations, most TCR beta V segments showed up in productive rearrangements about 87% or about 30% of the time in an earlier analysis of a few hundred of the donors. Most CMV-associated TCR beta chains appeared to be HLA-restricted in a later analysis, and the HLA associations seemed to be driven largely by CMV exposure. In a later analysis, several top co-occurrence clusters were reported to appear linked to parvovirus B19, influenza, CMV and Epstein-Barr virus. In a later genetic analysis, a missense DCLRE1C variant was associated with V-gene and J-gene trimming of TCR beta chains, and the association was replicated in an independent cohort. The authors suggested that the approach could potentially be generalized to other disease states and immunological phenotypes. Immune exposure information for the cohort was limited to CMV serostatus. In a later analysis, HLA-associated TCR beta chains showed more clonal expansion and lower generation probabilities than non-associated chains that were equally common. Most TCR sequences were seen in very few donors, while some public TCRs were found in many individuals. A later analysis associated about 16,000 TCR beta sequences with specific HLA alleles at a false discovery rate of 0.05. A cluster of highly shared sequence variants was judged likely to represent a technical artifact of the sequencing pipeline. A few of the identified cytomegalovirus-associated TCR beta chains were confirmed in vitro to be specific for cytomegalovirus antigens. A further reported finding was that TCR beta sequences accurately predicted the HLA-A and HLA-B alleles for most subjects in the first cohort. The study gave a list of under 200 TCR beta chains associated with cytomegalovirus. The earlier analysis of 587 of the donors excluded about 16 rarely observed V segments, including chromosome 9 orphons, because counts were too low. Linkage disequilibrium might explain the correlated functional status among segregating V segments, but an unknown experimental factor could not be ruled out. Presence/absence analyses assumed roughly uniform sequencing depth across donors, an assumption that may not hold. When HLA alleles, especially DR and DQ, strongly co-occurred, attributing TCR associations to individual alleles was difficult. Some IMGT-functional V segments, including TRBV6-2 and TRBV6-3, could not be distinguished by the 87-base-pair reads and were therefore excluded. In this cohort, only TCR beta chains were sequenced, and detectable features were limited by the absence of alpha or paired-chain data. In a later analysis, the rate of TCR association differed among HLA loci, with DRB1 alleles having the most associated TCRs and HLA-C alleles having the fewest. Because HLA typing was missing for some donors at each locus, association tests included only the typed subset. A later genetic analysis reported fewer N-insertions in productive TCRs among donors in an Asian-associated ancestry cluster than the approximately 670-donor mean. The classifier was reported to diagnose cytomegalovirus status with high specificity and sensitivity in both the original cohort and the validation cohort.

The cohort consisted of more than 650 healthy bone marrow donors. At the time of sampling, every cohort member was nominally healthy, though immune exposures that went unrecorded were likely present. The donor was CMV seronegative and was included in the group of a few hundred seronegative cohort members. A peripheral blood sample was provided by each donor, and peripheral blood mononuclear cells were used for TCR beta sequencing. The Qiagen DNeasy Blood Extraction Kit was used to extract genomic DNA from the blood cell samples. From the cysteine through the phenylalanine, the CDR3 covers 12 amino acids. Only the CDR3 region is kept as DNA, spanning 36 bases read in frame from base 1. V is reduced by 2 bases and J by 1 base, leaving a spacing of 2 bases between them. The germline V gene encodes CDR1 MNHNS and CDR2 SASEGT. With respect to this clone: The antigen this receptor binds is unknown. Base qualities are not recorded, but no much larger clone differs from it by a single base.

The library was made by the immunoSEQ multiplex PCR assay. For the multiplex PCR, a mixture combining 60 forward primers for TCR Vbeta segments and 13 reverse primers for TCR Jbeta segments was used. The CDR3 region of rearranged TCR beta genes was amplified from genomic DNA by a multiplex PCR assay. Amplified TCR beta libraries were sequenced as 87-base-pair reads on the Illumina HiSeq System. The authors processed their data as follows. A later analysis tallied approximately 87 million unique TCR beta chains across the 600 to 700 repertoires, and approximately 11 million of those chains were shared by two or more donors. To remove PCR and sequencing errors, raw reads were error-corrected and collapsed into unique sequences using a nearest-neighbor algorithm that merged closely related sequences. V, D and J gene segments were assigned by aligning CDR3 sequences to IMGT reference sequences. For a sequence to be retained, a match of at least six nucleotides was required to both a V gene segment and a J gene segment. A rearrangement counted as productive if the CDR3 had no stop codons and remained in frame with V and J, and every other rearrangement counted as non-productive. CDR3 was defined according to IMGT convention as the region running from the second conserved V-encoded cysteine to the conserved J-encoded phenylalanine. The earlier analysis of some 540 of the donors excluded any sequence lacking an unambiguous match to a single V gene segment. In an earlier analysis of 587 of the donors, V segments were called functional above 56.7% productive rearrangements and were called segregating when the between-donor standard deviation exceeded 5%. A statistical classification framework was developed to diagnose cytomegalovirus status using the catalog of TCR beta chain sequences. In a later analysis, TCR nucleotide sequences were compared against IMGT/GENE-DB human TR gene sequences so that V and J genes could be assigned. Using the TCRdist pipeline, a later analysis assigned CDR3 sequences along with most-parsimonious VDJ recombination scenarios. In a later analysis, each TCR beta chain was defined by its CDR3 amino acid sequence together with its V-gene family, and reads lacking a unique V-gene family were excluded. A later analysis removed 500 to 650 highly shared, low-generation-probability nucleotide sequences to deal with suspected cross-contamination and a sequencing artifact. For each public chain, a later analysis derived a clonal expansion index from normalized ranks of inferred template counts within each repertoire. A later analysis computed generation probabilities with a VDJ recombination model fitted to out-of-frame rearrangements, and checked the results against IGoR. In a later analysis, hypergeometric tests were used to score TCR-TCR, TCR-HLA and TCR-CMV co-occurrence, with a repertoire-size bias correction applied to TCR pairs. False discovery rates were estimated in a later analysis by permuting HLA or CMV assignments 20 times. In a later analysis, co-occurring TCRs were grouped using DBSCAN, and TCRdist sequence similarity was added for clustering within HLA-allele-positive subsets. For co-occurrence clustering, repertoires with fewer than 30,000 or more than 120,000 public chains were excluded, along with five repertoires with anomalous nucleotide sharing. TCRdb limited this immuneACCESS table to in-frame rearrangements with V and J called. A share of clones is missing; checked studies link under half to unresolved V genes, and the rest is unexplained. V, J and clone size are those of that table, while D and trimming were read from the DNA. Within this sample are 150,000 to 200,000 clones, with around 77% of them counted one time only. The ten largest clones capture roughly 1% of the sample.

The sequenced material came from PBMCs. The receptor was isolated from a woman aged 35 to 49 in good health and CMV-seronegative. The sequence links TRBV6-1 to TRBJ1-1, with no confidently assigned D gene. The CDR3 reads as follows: CASSEQNTEAFF. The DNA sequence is TGTGCCAGCAGTGAACAGAACACTGAAGCTTTCTTT.